A single sample is the source of the 12 T cell receptor beta chains below, sequenced in a study of blood T cell repertoires in COVID-19. Clones were sequenced by immunoSEQ multiplex PCR, and TCRdb holds only the in-frame ones, with some missing. The data show about 140,000 clones, 88% seen once. The specimen sequenced was peripheral blood. The receptors stem from a woman aged 60-70 years with acute or convalescent COVID-19.

The chain carries TRBV12-3 or TRBV12-4 and TRBJ1-5; no clear D gene. The V end was cut by 3 bases, the J end by 4 bases, with 4 bases between. CDR3 length: 12 residues. The CDR3 protein is CASSLRNQPQHF. DNA for the CDR3: TGTGCCAGCAGTTTGAGAAATCAGCCCCAGCATTTT.

V gene TRBV19 combines with J gene TRBJ2-5, with 10 bases identical to TRBD2. CDR3 length equals 18 residues. Germline V gene sequence: CDR1 LNHDA, CDR2 SQIVND (reference sequence). Trimming at V came to 4 bases and at J to 1 base, leaving 12 bases not matched to a gene. The CDR3 protein is CASSTAVGLAALQETQYF. The CDR3 DNA follows: TGTGCCAGTAGTACCGCGGTTGGACTAGCGGCCCTCCAAGAGACCCAGTACTTC.

The chain couples TRBV18 to TRBJ2-1, with 12 bases matching TRBD2. The germline V gene has CDR1 KGHSH and CDR2 LQKENI. Trimming at V came to 3 bases and at J to 0 bases, leaving 3 bases not matched to a gene. The CDR3 extends over 17 amino acids. The CDR3 sequence: CASSPGLAGRSYNEQFF. The CDR3 DNA reads as TGTGCCAGCTCACCGGGACTAGCGGGTCGCTCCTACAATGAGCAGTTCTTC.

The chain joins TRBV28 to TRBJ1-5; tentatively, D is TRBD1 (6 bases). Deletions cut 3 bases from V and 7 bases from J, with 25 bases between. Germline assignment: CDR1 MDHEN and CDR2 SYDVKM. This CDR3 comprises 18 residues. The CDR3 is CASSFPPTGKRGIQPQHF. Written as DNA, the CDR3 is TGTGCCAGCAGTTTCCCCCCGACAGGTAAGAGGGGGATACAGCCCCAGCATTTT.

In this sample, this clone turned up once. This chain links TRBV19 with TRBJ1-5; D is possibly TRBD1 (5 bases). Germline assignment: CDR1 LNHDA and CDR2 SQIVND (reference sequence). The CDR3 is 17 amino acids. The V gene lost 5 bases and the J gene lost 0 bases, with 17 bases spanning the gap. CDR3 sequence (DNA): TGTGCCAGTAGTGCGGGATTTCGGGGACTTAGCAATCAGCCCCAGCATTTT. It encodes CASSAGFRGLSNQPQHF.

The chain's CDR3 is CASTPWGGETGELFF. The CDR3 DNA reads TGTGCCAGCACCCCCTGGGGGGGAGAGACCGGGGAGCTGTTTTTT. The chain uses TRBV6-5 and TRBJ2-2, with TRBD2 matching 7 bases. This CDR3 region has 15 residues. Per the germline V gene, CDR1 is MNHEY and CDR2 is SVGAGI. The V and J ends lost 7 bases and 5 bases, in that order; junction bases with no gene match: 10.

The chain links TRBV7-2 to TRBJ2-2; a weak D match, TRBD2 (6 bases). The CDR3 is 15 residues long. The V gene's germline CDR1 is SGHTA and CDR2 FQGNSA. V dropped 1 base and J dropped 10 bases, with 16 bases sitting between them. The CDR3 DNA follows: TGTGCCAGCAGCTTAGTAGCAGTGGGACTCTCGGAGCTGTTTTTT. This gives the protein CASSLVAVGLSELFF.

The CDR3: CASSTVGTGETEAFF. The CDR3, as DNA: TGTGCCAGCTCCACGGTCGGGACAGGGGAAACTGAAGCTTTCTTT. J is TRBJ1-1 and V is TRBV28; 10 bases line up with TRBD1. The CDR3 loop spans 15 amino acids. Germline loops: CDR1 MDHEN, CDR2 SYDVKM. Trimming at V came to 8 bases and at J to 5 bases, leaving 11 bases not matched to a gene. Drawing the rest from reference TRBV28 and TRBJ1-1, the complete variable domain is DVKVTQSSRYLVKRTGEKVFLECVQDMDHENMFWYRQDPGLGLRLIYFSYDVKMKEKGDIPEGYSVSREKKERFSLILESASTNQTSMYLCASSTVGTGETEAFFGQGTRLTVV.

The chain uses TRBV19 and TRBJ1-6; no reliable D call. Germline V gene lookup returns CDR1 LNHDA and CDR2 SQIVND (reference sequence). There are 13 residues in the CDR3. V lost 5 bases and J 9 bases, leaving 11 bases between the germline ends. CDR3: CASSAGYGSPLHF. CDR3 DNA: TGTGCCAGTAGTGCGGGGTACGGTTCACCCCTCCACTTT.

The table lists this clone with a count of one. The chain is built from TRBV30 and TRBJ2-3; D possibly corresponds to TRBD2 (5 bases). V was cut by 0 bases and J by 4 bases, with 11 bases left in between. From germline, CDR1 is GTSNPN and CDR2 SVGIG (reference sequence). This CDR3 has 14 residues. CDR3 loop: CAWSVNSAADTQYF. CDR3 in DNA: TGTGCCTGGAGTGTGAACTCAGCGGCAGATACGCAGTATTTT.

On this clone itself: Germline is not matched at one junction end, which may reflect a read error. This chain connects TRBV19 to TRBJ2-1; 9 bases line up with TRBD2. CDR3 length: 15 residues. The V gene's germline CDR1 is LNHDA and CDR2 SQIVND (reference sequence). The CDR3 DNA sequence: TGTGCCAGCAGTAGGGCGGGGGGGACATCCAATGAGCAGTTCTTC. Translation gives CASSRAGGTSNEQFF.

Only one count was recorded for this clone. The chain employs TRBV7-2 and TRBJ2-3; 8 bases agree with TRBD2. The CDR3 consists of 16 residues. The J segment lost 5 bases and the V segment lost 1 base, leaving 8 bases of the junction unmatched. Germline V CDR1 and CDR2: SGHTA, FQGNSA. CDR3 amino acids: CASSLGISGGGDTQYF. The CDR3 coding sequence is TGTGCCAGCAGCTTAGGAATAAGCGGGGGTGGAGATACGCAGTATTTT.